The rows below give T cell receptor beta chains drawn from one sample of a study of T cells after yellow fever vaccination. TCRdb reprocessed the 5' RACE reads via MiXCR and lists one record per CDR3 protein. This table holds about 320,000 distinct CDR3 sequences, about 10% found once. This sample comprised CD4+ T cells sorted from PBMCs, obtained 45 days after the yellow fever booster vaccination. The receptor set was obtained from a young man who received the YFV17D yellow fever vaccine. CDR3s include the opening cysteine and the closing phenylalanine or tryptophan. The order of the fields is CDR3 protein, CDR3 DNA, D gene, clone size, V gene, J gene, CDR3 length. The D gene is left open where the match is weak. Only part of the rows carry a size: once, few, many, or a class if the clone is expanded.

CDR3aa: CAVTDTQYF
CDR3nt: TGCGCAGTAACAGATACGCAGTATTTT
d_gene: NA
abundance: NA
v_gene: TRBV29-1
j_gene: TRBJ2-3
len: 9

CDR3aa: CASSLGAGKSPALSF
CDR3nt: TGCGCCAGCAGCTTGGGCGCGGGAAAATCCCCAGCCCTAAGCTTC
d_gene: NA
abundance: many
v_gene: TRBV5-1
j_gene: TRBJ2-1
len: 15

CDR3aa: CASSTRRTGSNYGYTF
CDR3nt: TGTGCCAGCAGTACCCGACGGACAGGGTCGAACTATGGCTACACCTTC
d_gene: TRBD1
abundance: NA
v_gene: TRBV12-3/TRBV12-4
j_gene: TRBJ1-2
len: 16

CDR3aa: CASSSRGLMNTEAFF
CDR3nt: TGTGCCAGCAGTTCCAGGGGGCTGATGAACACTGAAGCTTTCTTT
d_gene: TRBD1
abundance: NA
v_gene: TRBV6-5
j_gene: TRBJ1-1
len: 15

CDR3aa: CASSYLDRGRETQYF
CDR3nt: TGTGCCAGCAGTTACCTAGACAGGGGCCGAGAGACCCAGTACTTC
d_gene: TRBD1
abundance: few
v_gene: TRBV6-5
j_gene: TRBJ2-5
len: 15

CDR3aa: CASSPGAGADTQYF
CDR3nt: TGTGCCAGCAGTCCGGGGGCAGGGGCAGATACGCAGTATTTT
d_gene: NA
abundance: many
v_gene: TRBV7-2
j_gene: TRBJ2-3
len: 14

CDR3aa: CASSLQGRVTDTQYF
CDR3nt: TGCGCCAGCAGCCTCCAGGGGCGAGTCACAGATACGCAGTATTTT
d_gene: NA
abundance: NA
v_gene: TRBV5-1
j_gene: TRBJ2-3
len: 15

CDR3aa: CASSFQGRGETQYF
CDR3nt: TGTGCCAGCAGTTTCCAGGGGAGAGGAGAGACCCAGTACTTC
d_gene: NA
abundance: few
v_gene: TRBV6-2/TRBV6-3
j_gene: TRBJ2-5
len: 14

CDR3aa: CSATRGPDTGELFF
CDR3nt: TGCAGCGCAACGAGGGGGCCGGACACCGGGGAGCTGTTTTTT
d_gene: TRBD1
abundance: NA
v_gene: TRBV29-1
j_gene: TRBJ2-2
len: 14

CDR3aa: CASSQAPTQFSSNQPQHF
CDR3nt: TGTGCCAGCAGCCAAGCCCCCACACAGTTTTCCTCAAATCAGCCCCAGCATTTT
d_gene: NA
abundance: once
v_gene: TRBV3-1
j_gene: TRBJ1-5
len: 18

CDR3aa: CASSVRHGGSGELFF
CDR3nt: TGTGCCAGCAGCGTCAGGCATGGAGGCTCCGGGGAGCTGTTTTTT
d_gene: NA
abundance: few
v_gene: TRBV5-4
j_gene: TRBJ2-2
len: 15

CDR3aa: CASSVVITGTADTYTF
CDR3nt: TGTGCCAGCAGCGTTGTGATTACCGGGACGGCTGACACCTACACCTTC
d_gene: NA
abundance: NA
v_gene: TRBV9
j_gene: TRBJ1-2
len: 16

CDR3aa: CASSVGVLAYEQYF
CDR3nt: TGTGCCAGCAGCGTAGGGGTACTCGCCTACGAGCAGTACTTC
d_gene: NA
abundance: NA
v_gene: TRBV9
j_gene: TRBJ2-7
len: 14

CDR3aa: CASGRFAYNEQFF
CDR3nt: TGTGCTAGTGGGAGATTCGCCTACAATGAGCAGTTCTTC
d_gene: NA
abundance: few
v_gene: TRBV12-5
j_gene: TRBJ2-1
len: 13

CDR3aa: CASSLASRLGNTEAFF
CDR3nt: TGTGCCAGCAGCTTGGCCAGTCGATTAGGGAACACTGAAGCTTTCTTT
d_gene: NA
abundance: NA
v_gene: TRBV7-2
j_gene: TRBJ1-1
len: 16

CDR3aa: CASRPGQGGSTDTQYF
CDR3nt: TGTGCCAGCAGACCCGGACAGGGAGGAAGCACAGATACGCAGTATTTT
d_gene: TRBD1
abundance: NA
v_gene: TRBV6-6
j_gene: TRBJ2-3
len: 16

CDR3aa: CASRSGGATYNEQFF
CDR3nt: TGTGCCAGCAGAAGCGGGGGGGCCACCTACAATGAGCAGTTCTTC
d_gene: TRBD2
abundance: many
v_gene: TRBV12-3/TRBV12-4
j_gene: TRBJ2-1
len: 15

CDR3aa: CASREQRSTDTQYF
CDR3nt: TGTGCCAGCAGGGAACAGCGAAGCACAGATACGCAGTATTTT
d_gene: NA
abundance: NA
v_gene: TRBV6-5
j_gene: TRBJ2-3
len: 14

CDR3aa: CAWNSHRDEQYF
CDR3nt: TGTGCCTGGAATAGCCACAGGGACGAGCAGTACTTC
d_gene: NA
abundance: NA
v_gene: TRBV30
j_gene: TRBJ2-7
len: 12

CDR3aa: CASSLAYLDTQYF
CDR3nt: TGTGCCAGCAGCTTGGCGTACCTGGATACGCAGTATTTT
d_gene: NA
abundance: few
v_gene: TRBV11-2
j_gene: TRBJ2-3
len: 13

CDR3aa: CASSPNRGEQPQHF
CDR3nt: TGTGCCAGCAGCCCGAACAGGGGGGAGCAGCCCCAGCATTTT
d_gene: TRBD1
abundance: many
v_gene: TRBV7-2
j_gene: TRBJ1-5
len: 14

CDR3aa: CASRLNPGNTEAFF
CDR3nt: TGTGCCAGCAGACTAAACCCCGGGAACACTGAAGCTTTCTTT
d_gene: NA
abundance: NA
v_gene: TRBV7-2
j_gene: TRBJ1-1
len: 14

CDR3aa: CAIAPSGFAEAFF
CDR3nt: TGTGCCATAGCGCCCTCAGGGTTTGCTGAAGCTTTCTTT
d_gene: NA
abundance: few
v_gene: TRBV6-6
j_gene: TRBJ1-1
len: 13

CDR3aa: CASSLLAGPPKGTQYF
CDR3nt: TGTGCCAGTAGTCTGCTAGCGGGACCGCCGAAGGGGACCCAGTACTTC
d_gene: TRBD2
abundance: NA
v_gene: TRBV19
j_gene: TRBJ2-5
len: 16

CDR3aa: CSVAPAGRAQYF
CDR3nt: TGCAGTGTGGCTCCGGCCGGGCGGGCGCAGTATTTT
d_gene: NA
abundance: many
v_gene: TRBV20-1
j_gene: TRBJ2-3
len: 12

CDR3aa: CASSPGTGEVTEAFF
CDR3nt: TGTGCCAGCTCACCGGGTACAGGGGAGGTCACTGAAGCTTTCTTT
d_gene: TRBD1
abundance: few
v_gene: TRBV18
j_gene: TRBJ1-1
len: 15

CDR3aa: CASRFLQGANEKLFF
CDR3nt: TGTGCCAGCAGGTTTCTCCAAGGAGCTAATGAAAAACTGTTTTTT
d_gene: NA
abundance: few
v_gene: TRBV5-8
j_gene: TRBJ1-4
len: 15

CDR3aa: CASTSVQRGPTGELFF
CDR3nt: TGCGCCAGCACCTCGGTGCAGCGGGGGCCCACCGGGGAGCTGTTTTTT
d_gene: TRBD2
abundance: NA
v_gene: TRBV5-1
j_gene: TRBJ2-2
len: 16

CDR3aa: CASTKRGSLGYTF
CDR3nt: TGTGCCAGCACTAAAAGGGGCTCCCTAGGCTACACCTTC
d_gene: NA
abundance: few
v_gene: TRBV6-5
j_gene: TRBJ1-2
len: 13

CDR3aa: CSASGGSTDTQYF
CDR3nt: TGCAGCGCAAGCGGGGGTAGCACAGATACGCAGTATTTT
d_gene: TRBD2
abundance: many
v_gene: TRBV29-1
j_gene: TRBJ2-3
len: 13

CDR3aa: CASSFVGRTQYF
CDR3nt: TGTGCCAGCAGCTTTGTAGGCCGGACGCAGTATTTT
d_gene: NA
abundance: NA
v_gene: TRBV7-9
j_gene: TRBJ2-3
len: 12

CDR3aa: CATSDLRTSTDTQYF
CDR3nt: TGTGCCACCAGTGATCTCCGGACTAGCACAGATACGCAGTATTTT
d_gene: NA
abundance: NA
v_gene: TRBV24-1
j_gene: TRBJ2-3
len: 15

CDR3aa: CASSFGPGELFF
CDR3nt: TGCGCCAGCAGCTTCGGACCCGGGGAGCTGTTTTTT
d_gene: NA
abundance: few
v_gene: TRBV5-1
j_gene: TRBJ2-2
len: 12